What follows are 9 T cell receptor beta chains derived from one specimen sequenced in a study of CD8 T cells in ankylosing spondylitis listed by TCRdb under 2017. The library was obtained by 5' RACE. TCRdb names Illumina HiSeq 2500 as the instrument used. In TCRdb, the public reads were trimmed at Q25 with fastp and aligned with MiXCR, with productive beta chains retained. Rows matching on CDR3 protein sequence are summarized as one entry with the most common DNA and genes. Recorded for this sample are 500,000 to 550,000 distinct CDR3 sequences; 9.5% to 15% of them occurred a single time. The ten most abundant clones make up approximately 6.2% of the sample. Results and caveats for the whole study, not just this receptor: Blood from ankylosing spondylitis patients appeared to be characterized by a TCR beta motif composed of eight highly homologous amino acid variants.

Their antigens are not known. The sample comprised blood, either unsorted or a sorted T cell fraction (not recorded which). These receptors came from a male donor with ankylosing spondylitis.

The CDR3 reads CSGRTGAGTGELFF. CDR3 bases: TGCAGCGGAAGGACAGGGGCGGGCACCGGGGAGCTGTTTTTT. The chain combines TRBV29-1 with TRBJ2-2; 9 bases are shared with TRBD1. This CDR3 has 14 amino acids. The germline CDR1 and CDR2 sequences are SQVTM and ANQGSEA. V lost 7 bases, J lost 4 bases, and 7 bases stayed unmatched.

This clonotype has only a few counts. CDR3 loop: CASSLNLAGFGDEQYV. The CDR3 region has the DNA TGCGCCAGCAGCTTAAACCTAGCGGGATTCGGCGACGAGCAGTACGTC. This sequence joins TRBV5-1 and TRBJ2-7; 9 bases line up with TRBD2. V lost 2 bases to trimming and J lost 5 bases; unmatched junction nucleotides: 11. The CDR3 length is 16 residues. CDR1 is SGHRS and CDR2 is YFSETQ in the germline V gene.

The V and J genes are TRBV4-2 and TRBJ2-2, with D unresolved. CDR3 size: 16 residues. With 3 bases removed from V and 1 base from J, the gap between germline ends came to 12 bases. CDR1 and CDR2 from the germline V gene are LGHNA and YNFKEQ. This chain's CDR3 is CASSHDNILNTGELFF. In nucleotides, the CDR3 is TGTGCCAGCAGCCACGATAACATATTGAACACCGGGGAGCTGTTTTTT.

This clonotype was recorded at least ten times. The chain couples TRBV5-1 to TRBJ2-6; tentatively, D is TRBD2 (5 bases). Germline V gene sequence: CDR1 SGHRS, CDR2 YFSETQ. Trimming took 5 bases from V and 2 from J, leaving 11 bases between them. The CDR3 is 15 amino acids. CDR3 sequence (DNA): TGCGCCAGCAGGCTCGACGGGGCTGGGGCCAACGTCCTGACTTTC. It is translated as CASRLDGAGANVLTF.

This clonotype was counted only a few times. The chain couples TRBV7-2 to TRBJ2-3; TRBD2 matches 8 bases. V was clipped by 4 bases and J by 1 base; unmatched bases: 7. The V gene's germline CDR1 is SGHTA and CDR2 FQGNSA. The length of the CDR3 is 16 residues. The CDR3 nucleotides read TGTGCCAGCAGCTCCTACCTAGCGGGTCGCACAGATACGCAGTATTTT. It translates to CASSSYLAGRTDTQYF.

This chain joins TRBV14 and TRBJ2-2; 13 bases are a match to TRBD2. The germline gives CDR1 SGHDN, CDR2 FVKESK. V dropped 4 bases and J dropped 5; count of bases not matched to a gene: 7. The CDR3 is 17 residues long. CDR3 sequence: CASSRGLAGVRTGELFF. The CDR3 DNA is TGTGCCAGCAGCCGCGGACTAGCGGGAGTGAGGACCGGGGAGCTGTTTTTT.

This clonotype appeared a few times. This sequence joins TRBV4-2 and TRBJ2-7, with D possibly TRBD1 on 6 matching bases. The CDR3 sequence is 15 residues long. Germline values: CDR1 LGHNA, CDR2 YNFKEQ. Trimming shortened V by 4 bases and J by 2 bases, and 15 bases separated the two germline ends. As DNA, the CDR3 is TGTGCCAGCAGCCCTCTTCGAGGGGGAACCTACGAGCAGTACTTC. Its translation is CASSPLRGGTYEQYF.

At least ten counts were recorded for this clonotype. The chain carries TRBV4-2 and TRBJ2-2, with D hard to call. The CDR3 is made up of 13 amino acids. Trimming stripped 0 bases from V and 7 bases from J, with 6 bases between. CDR1 is LGHNA and CDR2 is YNFKEQ in the germline V gene. Here the CDR3 DNA reads TGTGCCAGCAGCCAAGATCTTGGCGGGGAGCTGTTTTTT. Amino acids: CASSQDLGGELFF.

This clonotype was seen repeatedly, ten times or more. The chain joins TRBV5-4 to TRBJ2-5; D not certain. This CDR3 is built from 16 residues. Trimming removed 3 bases from V and 0 bases from J, with 15 bases in between. Germline V gene sequence: CDR1 SGHNT, CDR2 YYREEE (reference sequence). This CDR3 reads CASSSLVVSHQETQYF. The DNA for the CDR3 is TGTGCCAGCAGCTCCTTAGTGGTGTCTCACCAAGAGACCCAGTACTTC.